The 18 T cell receptor beta chains reported below all come from one sample, sequenced in a study of tissue T cells after allogeneic stem cell transplantation. Some clones are missing from TCRdb's copy, which holds only in-frame ones; the method was immunoSEQ multiplex PCR. The sample shows about 8,300 clones, about 45% of them seen only once. Time point described: mouse harvest day 7 after allogeneic transplant. Each mouse received 10^7 T-cell-depleted marrow cells plus 10^6 splenic CD5+ T cells by tail vein. The sequenced material came from gut tissue. The source of these receptors is a female BALB/c mouse given C57BL/6 T cells with graft-versus-host disease after an allogeneic hematopoietic cell transplant.

Notes on this clone: Gene names denote mouse genes. The sequence runs out 1 residue before the end of the CDR3; the remainder is reconstructed from the germline J gene. The rearrangement joins TRBV24 to TRBJ2-5, with D perhaps matching TRBD1 (5 bases). This CDR3 is 13 amino acids long. Deletions cut 1 base from V and 6 bases from J, with 8 bases between. Germline V gene sequence: CDR1 KGHTA, CDR2 FRNEEI. Partial CDR3 DNA: TGTGCCAGCAGTCTGTGGGAGGGGGACACCCAGTAC. Its translation is CASSLWEGDTQY. From start to end, the CDR3 is CASSLWEGDTQYF.

This clone turned up a few times. Genes here carry mouse names. The CDR3 end is not reached by the read, which stops 1 residue before it; the germline J gene fills it in. The chain employs TRBV13-2 and TRBJ2-5; 10 bases align to TRBD2. J was trimmed by 0 bases and V by 2 bases; bases with no gene match: 3. The CDR3 extends over 16 amino acids. Germline values: CDR1 NNHNN, CDR2 SYGAGS (reference sequence). This CDR3 is CASGERDWGNQDTQYF. The covered CDR3 bases are TGTGCCAGCGGTGAGCGGGACTGGGGTAACCAAGACACCCAGTAC.

Worth noting for this clone: Mouse names are used for the genes. The CDR3 spells CASSLWFSNERLFF. Incomplete CDR3 DNA: TGTGCAAGCAGCTTGTGGTTTTCCAACGAAAGATTATTT. The rearrangement uses TRBV16 and TRBJ1-4; the D is unclear. From the germline J gene comes the end of the CDR3, since the read stops 1 residue before it. Germline CDR1 reads SGHSA; CDR2 reads FRNQAP. CDR3 size: 14 residues. V was clipped by 3 bases and J by 0 bases, with 5 bases between them.

As regards this clone: Gene names are the mouse ones. The read is 1 residue too short to cover the CDR3 end, so that end is filled in from the germline J gene. The chain employs TRBV26 and TRBJ1-4, with 8 bases matching TRBD1. The CDR3 covers 13 residues. J lost 6 bases, V lost 5 bases, and 2 bases had no gene match. From germline, CDR1 is KGHPV and CDR2 FQNQEV (reference sequence). The part of the CDR3 DNA that was read is TGTGCCAGCAGTACAGGGGGAGACGAAAGATTATTT. Protein product: CASSTGGDERLF. The CDR3 in full is CASSTGGDERLFF.

Comments on this clone: These gene names are mouse names. The CDR3 end falls 1 residue outside the read, so it is completed with the germline J gene. The sample has other DNA sequences that encode this CDR3 too. This chain connects TRBV26 to TRBJ1-1; a weak D match, TRBD1 (6 bases). The CDR3 totals 13 residues. The V end lost 6 bases, the J end lost 1 base, and 9 bases lay between the germline ends. Germline V gives CDR1 KGHPV, CDR2 FQNQEV (reference sequence). The sequenced part of the CDR3 DNA is TGTGCCAGCAGCCCGGGACAAAACACAGAAGTCTTC. This translates into CASSPGQNTEVF. Given in full, the CDR3 is CASSPGQNTEVFF.

This clone is deemed medium-sized (0.01 to 0.1%). Genes and germline come from the mouse. The read comes to an end 1 residue before the CDR3 does, leaving the germline J gene to fill in the end. The chain couples TRBV17 to TRBJ1-3; D not certain. The CDR3 has 14 amino acids. The V end was cut by 2 bases, the J end by 0 bases, with 5 bases between. Germline CDR1 reads MNHDT; CDR2 reads YYDKIL. Partial CDR3 DNA: TGTGCTAGCAGTAGACAGAATTCTGGAAATACGCTCTAT. This sequence encodes CASSRQNSGNTLY. The entire CDR3 sequence reads CASSRQNSGNTLYF.

In this sample, this clone is medium-sized. Mouse names are used for the genes. CDR3: CASSLLNYAEQFF. The covered CDR3 bases are TGTGCCAGCAGTCTTCTGAACTATGCTGAGCAGTTC. The V call is TRBV26, the J call TRBJ2-1; D gene ambiguous. The read finishes 1 residue shy of the CDR3 end, and the germline J gene is used to complete it. Germline V CDR1 and CDR2: KGHPV, FQNQEV (reference sequence). V lost 3 bases and J lost 1, with 4 bases in between. The CDR3 has 13 amino acids.

This clone occurred a few times. Mouse gene names apply. The CDR3 end is not reached by the read, which stops 1 residue before it; the germline J gene fills it in. The chain couples TRBV13-3 to TRBJ2-5; 8 bases fit TRBD2. V shed 1 base and J 5 bases; nucleotides not matched to a gene: 3. This CDR3 is built from 14 residues. Germline-derived CDR1 and CDR2 are NNHDY and SYVADS. CDR3 DNA (partial): TGTGCCAGCAGTGATTGGGGGGGTCGAGACACCCAGTAC. Residues: CASSDWGGRDTQY. The whole CDR3 sequence is CASSDWGGRDTQYF. Full variable domain (rest looked up from reference TRBV13-3 and TRBJ2-5): EAAVTQSPRSKVAVTGGKVTLSCHQTNNHDYMYWYRQDTGHGLRLIHYSYVADSTEKGDIPDGYKASRPSQENFSLILELASLSQTAVYFCASSDWGGRDTQYFGPGTRLLVL.

For this clone: Mouse gene names apply. The read is 1 residue too short to cover the CDR3 end, so that end is filled in from the germline J gene. The rearrangement links TRBV15 to TRBJ2-2, with a weak D call TRBD1 (6 bases). The V and J ends lost 5 bases and 1 base respectively, with 11 bases between them. The CDR3 runs to 15 residues. Germline V lookup: CDR1 SGHND, CDR2 FRSKSL. CDR3: CASSPDSKNTGQLYF. Incomplete CDR3 DNA: TGTGCCAGCAGTCCGGACAGTAAAAACACCGGGCAGCTCTAC.

Note on this clone: The gene names here belong to mouse. The read ends 1 residue early relative to the CDR3; the germline J gene fills the gap. The chain combines TRBV12-1 with TRBJ2-5; D remains ambiguous. There are 15 residues in the CDR3. Trimming took 0 bases from V and 0 from J, leaving 9 bases between them. Germline loops: CDR1 SGHSN, CDR2 HYEKVE. CDR3 sequence: CASSLGQVNQDTQYF. Partial CDR3 DNA: TGTGCCAGCTCTCTCGGGCAGGTTAACCAAGACACCCAGTAC.

On this clone: The listed genes are named as in mouse. Sequencing ends 1 residue short of the CDR3 end; the germline J gene provides the rest. The chain links TRBV15 to TRBJ2-4, with D tentatively TRBD1 or TRBD2 (6 bases each). Trimming pared 1 base from V and 5 bases from J, leaving 7 bases between. The germline gives CDR1 SGHND, CDR2 FRSKSL. This CDR3 has 13 amino acids. CDR3 residues: CASSLGGPNTLYF. Incomplete CDR3 DNA: TGTGCCAGCAGTTTAGGGGGGCCAAACACCTTGTAC.

This clone has more than one count but fewer than ten. Gene and germline names: mouse. Read sequence stops 1 residue before the CDR3 end, and the germline J gene provides the missing end. The V and J genes are TRBV26 and TRBJ2-1; weak D call: TRBD1 (5 bases). CDR3 length: 13 amino acids. The V gene lost 4 bases and the J gene lost 4 bases, with 8 bases spanning the gap. CDR1 KGHPV and CDR2 FQNQEV come from the germline V gene (reference sequence). CDR3 protein: CASSRTSYAEQFF. The CDR3 DNA, read in part, is TGTGCCAGCAGTCGGACATCTTATGCTGAGCAGTTC.

In this sample, this clone turned up a few times. Mouse gene names and germline throughout. The observed sequence ends 1 residue before the CDR3 terminus, with the missing tail filled in from the germline J gene. The genes are TRBV5 and TRBJ2-4; 9 bases map to TRBD2. CDR3 size: 15 residues. The J segment lost 0 bases and the V segment lost 5 bases, leaving 3 bases of the junction unmatched. Germline-derived CDR1 and CDR2 are LGHNA and YNLKQL (reference sequence). The sequenced part of the CDR3 DNA is TGTGCCAGCAGCAGACTGGGGGCTAGTCAAAACACCTTGTAC. It yields the protein CASSRLGASQNTLY. The whole CDR3 protein reads CASSRLGASQNTLYF.

This clone was counted only a few times. Gene names are mouse gene names. The CDR3 here is CASSQRDWGFYAEQFF. The covered CDR3 bases are TGTGCCAGCAGTCAAAGGGACTGGGGGTTCTATGCTGAGCAGTTC. V is TRBV26 and J is TRBJ2-1, with 11 bases lining up with TRBD2. Coverage ceases 1 residue before the CDR3 finishes, and the germline J gene fills in the end. From germline, CDR1 is KGHPV and CDR2 FQNQEV (reference sequence). The CDR3 is 16 residues long. J was trimmed by 3 bases and V by 4 bases; bases with no gene match: 5.

Turning to this clone: Here the gene names and germline are mouse. The read ends 1 residue before the CDR3 terminus; that terminus is restored from the germline J gene. This sequence joins TRBV13-1 and TRBJ1-6, with D maybe TRBD1 (6 bases). TRBJ1-6 is classed as an ORF, of uncertain function. V was clipped by 5 bases and J by 2 bases, with 8 bases between them. In germline, CDR1 is NSHNY, CDR2 SYGAGN. This CDR3 spans 14 amino acids. CDR3 DNA, as far as it was read: TGTGCCAGCAGGCAGGGGCCCTATAATTCGCCCCTCTAC. It is translated as CASRQGPYNSPLY. The whole CDR3 region reads CASRQGPYNSPLYF.

Note on this clone: The genes and germline here are from mouse. The sequenced fragment ends 1 residue before the CDR3 boundary, so the rest is inferred from the germline J gene. The V call is TRBV26, the J call TRBJ1-4, with D tentatively TRBD1 (6 bases). This CDR3 spans 13 amino acids. V was pared by 6 bases and J by 5 bases, with 10 bases between. CDR1 is KGHPV and CDR2 is FQNQEV in the germline V gene (reference sequence). CDR3 DNA (partial): TGTGCCAGCAGGCGACAGGCGAACGAAAGATTATTT. Its translation is CASRRQANERLF. The entire CDR3 protein reads CASRRQANERLFF.

Sample share makes this clone medium-sized. Genes here carry mouse names. The observed sequence ends 1 residue before the CDR3 terminus, with the missing tail filled in from the germline J gene. This chain connects TRBV12-1 to TRBJ1-3; D remains unclear. CDR1 SGHSN and CDR2 HYEKVE come from the germline V gene. The CDR3 length is 14 residues. Trimming took off 0 bases at V and 0 bases at J, with 5 bases between the two ends. The CDR3 DNA, read in part, is TGTGCCAGCTCTCTCACAGATTCTGGAAATACGCTCTAT. This gives the protein CASSLTDSGNTLY. The full CDR3 reads CASSLTDSGNTLYF. Together with reference TRBV12-1 and TRBJ1-3, the CDR3 gives the full variable domain: DSGVVQSPRHIIKEKGGRSVLTCIPISGHSNVVWYQQTLGKELKFLIQHYEKVERDKGFLPSRFSVQQFDDYHSEMNMSALELEDSAMYFCASSLTDSGNTLYFGEGSRLIVV.

A remark on this clone: These gene names are mouse names. The read finishes 1 residue shy of the CDR3 end, and the germline J gene is used to complete it. The chain has TRBV26 and TRBJ2-7; 7 bases are shared with TRBD2. The CDR3 contains 13 residues. The trim removed 2 bases at V and 5 bases at J, leaving 3 bases unmatched. Germline V gene data show CDR1 as KGHPV and CDR2 as FQNQEV (reference sequence). The CDR3 protein is CASSLSLGDEQYF. Partial CDR3 DNA: TGTGCCAGCAGTCTGAGCCTGGGGGATGAACAGTAC.